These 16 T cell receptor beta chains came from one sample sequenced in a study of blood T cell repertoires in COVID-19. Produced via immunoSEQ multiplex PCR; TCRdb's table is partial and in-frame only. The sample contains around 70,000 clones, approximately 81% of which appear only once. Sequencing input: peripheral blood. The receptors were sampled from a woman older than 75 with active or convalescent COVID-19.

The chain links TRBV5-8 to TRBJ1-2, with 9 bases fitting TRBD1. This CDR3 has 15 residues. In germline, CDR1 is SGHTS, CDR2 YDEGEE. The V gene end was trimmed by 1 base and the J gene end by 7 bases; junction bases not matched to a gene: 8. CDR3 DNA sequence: TGTGCCAGCAGCTTGTTACAGGGGGCGCTTCGTGGCTACACCTTC. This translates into CASSLLQGALRGYTF.

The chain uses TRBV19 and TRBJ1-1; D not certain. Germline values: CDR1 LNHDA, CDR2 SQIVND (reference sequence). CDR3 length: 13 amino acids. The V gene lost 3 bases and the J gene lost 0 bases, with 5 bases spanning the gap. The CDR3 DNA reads TGTGCCAGTAGTATCCGTATGAACACTGAAGCTTTCTTT. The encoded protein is CASSIRMNTEAFF.

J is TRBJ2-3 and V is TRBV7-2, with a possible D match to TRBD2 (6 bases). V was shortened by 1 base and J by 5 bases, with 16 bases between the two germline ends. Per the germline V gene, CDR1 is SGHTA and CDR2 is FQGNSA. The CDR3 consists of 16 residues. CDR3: CASSLGGSGAGDTQYF. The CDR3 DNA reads TGTGCCAGCAGCTTAGGGGGTAGCGGCGCAGGAGATACGCAGTATTTT.

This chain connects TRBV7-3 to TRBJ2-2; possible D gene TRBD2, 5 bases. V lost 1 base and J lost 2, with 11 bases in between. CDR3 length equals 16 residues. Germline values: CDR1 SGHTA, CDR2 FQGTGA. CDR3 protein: CASSLSLAENTGELFF. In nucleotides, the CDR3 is TGTGCCAGCAGCTTAAGTCTAGCAGAAAACACCGGGGAGCTGTTTTTT. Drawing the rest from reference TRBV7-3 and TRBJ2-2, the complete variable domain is GAGVSQTPSNKVTEKGKYVELRCDPISGHTALYWYRQSLGQGPEFLIYFQGTGAADDSGLPNDRFFAVRPEGSVSTLKIQRTERGDSAVYLCASSLSLAENTGELFFGEGSRLTVL.

In DNA form, the CDR3 reads TGTGCCAGCAGCCCAACGGACTGGAACTTTGGAAACACCATATATTTT. Protein sequence: CASSPTDWNFGNTIYF. The V gene is TRBV7-8, the J gene TRBJ1-3; no clear D. Germline V lookup: CDR1 SGHVS, CDR2 FQNEAQ. Trimming took off 5 bases at V and 3 bases at J, with 17 bases between the two ends. The CDR3 covers 16 residues.

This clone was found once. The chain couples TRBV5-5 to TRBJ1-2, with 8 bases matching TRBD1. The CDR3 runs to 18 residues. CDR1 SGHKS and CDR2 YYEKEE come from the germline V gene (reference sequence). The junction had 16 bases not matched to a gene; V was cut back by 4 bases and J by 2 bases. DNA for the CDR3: TGTGCCAGCAGCCCCTTCGGGACAGGCTTGATTCTGAACTATGGCTACACCTTC. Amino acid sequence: CASSPFGTGLILNYGYTF.

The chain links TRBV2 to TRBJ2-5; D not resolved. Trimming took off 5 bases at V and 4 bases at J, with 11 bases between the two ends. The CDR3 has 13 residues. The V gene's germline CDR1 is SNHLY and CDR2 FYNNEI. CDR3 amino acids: CASSLARSETQYF. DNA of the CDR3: TGTGCCAGCAGTTTGGCGCGGTCAGAGACCCAGTACTTC.

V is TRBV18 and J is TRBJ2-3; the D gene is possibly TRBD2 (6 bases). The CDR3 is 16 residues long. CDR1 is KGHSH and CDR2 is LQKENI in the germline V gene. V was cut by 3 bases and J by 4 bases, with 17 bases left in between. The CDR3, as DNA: TGTGCCAGCTCACCTCTATTCTGGGGGGAGGCAGATACGCAGTATTTT. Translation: CASSPLFWGEADTQYF.

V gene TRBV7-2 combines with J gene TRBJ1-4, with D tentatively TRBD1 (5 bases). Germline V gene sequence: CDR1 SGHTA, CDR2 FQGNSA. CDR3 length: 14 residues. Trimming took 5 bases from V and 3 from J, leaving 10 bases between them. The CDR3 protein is CASSLQAPNEKLFF. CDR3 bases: TGTGCCAGCAGCCTACAGGCACCTAATGAAAAACTGTTTTTT. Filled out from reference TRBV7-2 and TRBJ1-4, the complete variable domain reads GAGVSQSPSNKVTEKGKDVELRCDPISGHTALYWYRQSLGQGLEFLIYFQGNSAPDKSGLPSDRFSAERTGGSVSTLTIQRTQQEDSAVYLCASSLQAPNEKLFFGSGTQLSVL.

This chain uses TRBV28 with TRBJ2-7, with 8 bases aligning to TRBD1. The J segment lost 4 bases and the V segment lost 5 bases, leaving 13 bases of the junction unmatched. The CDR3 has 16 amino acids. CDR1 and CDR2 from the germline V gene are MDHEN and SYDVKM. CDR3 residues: CASSPPSPDRVYEQYF. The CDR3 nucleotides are TGTGCCAGCAGTCCGCCTTCCCCGGACAGGGTTTACGAGCAGTACTTC.

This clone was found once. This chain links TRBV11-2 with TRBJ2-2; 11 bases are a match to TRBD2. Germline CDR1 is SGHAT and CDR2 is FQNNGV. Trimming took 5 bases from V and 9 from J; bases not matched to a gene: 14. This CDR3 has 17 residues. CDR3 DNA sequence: TGTGCCAGCAGCCAACCCCCTACTAGCGGGGGTGGCCGGGAGCTGTTTTTT. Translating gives CASSQPPTSGGGRELFF.

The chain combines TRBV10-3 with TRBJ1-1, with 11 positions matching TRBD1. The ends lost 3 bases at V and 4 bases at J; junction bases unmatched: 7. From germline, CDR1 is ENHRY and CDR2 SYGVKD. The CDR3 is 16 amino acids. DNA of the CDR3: TGTGCCATCAGTGACTCAAGGACAGGGGGCTCCACTGAAGCTTTCTTT. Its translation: CAISDSRTGGSTEAFF.

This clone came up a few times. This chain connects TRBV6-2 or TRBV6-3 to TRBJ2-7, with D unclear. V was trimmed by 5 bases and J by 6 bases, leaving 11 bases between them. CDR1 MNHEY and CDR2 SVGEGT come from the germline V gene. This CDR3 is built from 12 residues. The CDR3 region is CASSIPMSEQYF. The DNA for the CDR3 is TGTGCCAGCAGTATCCCAATGAGCGAGCAGTACTTC.

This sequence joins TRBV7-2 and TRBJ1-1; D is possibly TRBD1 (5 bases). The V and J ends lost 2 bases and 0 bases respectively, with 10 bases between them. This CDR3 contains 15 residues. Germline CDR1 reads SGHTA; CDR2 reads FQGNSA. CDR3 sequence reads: CASSLSRGMNTEAFF. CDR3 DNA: TGTGCCAGCAGCTTATCCCGGGGGATGAACACTGAAGCTTTCTTT.

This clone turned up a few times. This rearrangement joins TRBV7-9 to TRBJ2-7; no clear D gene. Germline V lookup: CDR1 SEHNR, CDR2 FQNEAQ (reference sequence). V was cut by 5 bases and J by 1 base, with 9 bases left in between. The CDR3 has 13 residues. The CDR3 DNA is TGTGCCAGCAGCGCGATCCCTTCCTACGAGCAGTACTTC. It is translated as CASSAIPSYEQYF. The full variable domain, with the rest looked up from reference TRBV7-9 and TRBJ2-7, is DTGVSQNPRHKITKRGQNVTFRCDPISEHNRLYWYRQTLGQGPEFLTYFQNEAQLEKSRLLSDRFSAERPKGSFSTLEIQRTEQGDSAMYLCASSAIPSYEQYFGPGTRLTVT.

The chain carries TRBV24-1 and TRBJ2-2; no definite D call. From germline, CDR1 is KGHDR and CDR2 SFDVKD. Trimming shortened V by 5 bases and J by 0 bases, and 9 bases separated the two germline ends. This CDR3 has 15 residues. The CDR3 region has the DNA TGTGCCACCAGTGGGCGGTCAACGAACACCGGGGAGCTGTTTTTT. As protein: CATSGRSTNTGELFF.